Following are 11 T cell receptor beta chains from one sample sequenced in a study of T cell responses to AZD1222 COVID-19 vaccine. Profiled with immunoSEQ multiplex PCR; TCRdb holds only in-frame clones, not every one. The sample contains some 150,000 clones, 80% to 95% of which appear only once. The source material was peripheral blood, sampled 28 days after the second AZD1222 dose. The receptors originated from an adult who received the AZD1222 COVID-19 vaccine.

The chain uses TRBV29-1 and TRBJ2-7; 8 nucleotides align to TRBD2. In germline, CDR1 is SQVTM, CDR2 ANQGSEA. Trimming at V came to 5 bases and at J to 3 bases, leaving 6 bases not matched to a gene. The CDR3 loop spans 13 amino acids. The CDR3 is CSVQSGGIYEQYF. Here the CDR3 DNA reads TGCAGCGTTCAGTCGGGAGGGATCTACGAGCAGTACTTC.

This chain connects TRBV12-3 or TRBV12-4 to TRBJ1-2; TRBD1 matches at 10 bases. The CDR3 sequence is 12 residues long. Losses at the gene ends were 6 bases for V and 8 bases for J; bases not matched to a gene: 3. The chain's CDR3 is CASSDRGQGYTF. The CDR3 DNA reads as TGTGCCAGCAGCGACAGGGGGCAAGGCTACACCTTC.

This clone was counted once. The chain uses TRBV5-5 and TRBJ2-2; 7 nucleotides agree with TRBD2. J was trimmed by 4 bases and V by 4 bases; bases with no gene match: 13. The CDR3 loop spans 17 amino acids. Germline V CDR1 and CDR2: SGHKS, YYEKEE (reference sequence). CDR3 amino acids: CASSQFRVSGGTGELFF. The CDR3 region has the DNA TGTGCCAGCAGCCAATTCAGGGTTTCGGGGGGCACCGGGGAGCTGTTTTTT.

V usage is TRBV28 and J usage is TRBJ1-2; 7 bases align to TRBD1. CDR1 is MDHEN, CDR2 SYDVKM, per germline. The J segment lost 0 bases and the V segment lost 5 bases, leaving 6 bases of the junction unmatched. The length of the CDR3 is 15 residues. The chain's CDR3 is CASSTTGAPNYGYTF. Written as DNA, the CDR3 is TGTGCCAGCAGTACAACAGGGGCCCCTAACTATGGCTACACCTTC.

This chain links TRBV19 with TRBJ1-6; 8 bases are a match to TRBD1. This CDR3 has 16 residues. Germline V gene data show CDR1 as LNHDA and CDR2 as SQIVND (reference sequence). V lost 5 bases and J lost 7; bases outside the gene matches: 10. CDR3 loop: CASSPFQGATNSPLHF. The CDR3 DNA reads as TGTGCCAGTAGTCCGTTCCAGGGGGCAACAAATTCACCCCTCCACTTT.

This CDR3 is CASSLTDTVGNTIYF. CDR3 DNA sequence: TGTGCCAGTAGCCTTACGGACACGGTCGGAAACACCATATATTTT. J is TRBJ1-3 and V is TRBV19, with D perhaps matching TRBD1 (5 bases). There are 15 residues in the CDR3. V lost 6 bases, J lost 4 bases, and 16 bases lay in between. Germline CDR1 reads LNHDA; CDR2 reads SQIVND (reference sequence).

This chain connects TRBV13 to TRBJ2-1; 10 bases fit TRBD2. Per the germline V gene, CDR1 is PRHDT and CDR2 is FYEKMQ (reference sequence). This CDR3 comprises 16 residues. Trimming took 5 bases from V and 6 from J; bases not matched to a gene: 10. The CDR3: CASSERVTSGTNEQFF. For the CDR3, the DNA is TGTGCCAGCAGCGAACGGGTAACTAGCGGGACCAATGAGCAGTTCTTC.

This chain uses TRBV11-2 with TRBJ2-5; the match to TRBD1 covers 8 bases. This CDR3 has 14 amino acids. V lost 3 bases to trimming and J lost 1 base; unmatched junction nucleotides: 1. Germline CDR1 SGHAT, CDR2 FQNNGV. For the CDR3, the DNA is TGTGCCAGCAGCTTCCAGGGGGCCCAAGAGACCCAGTACTTC. Translation gives CASSFQGAQETQYF.

J is TRBJ1-2 and V is TRBV4-3; maybe TRBD1 (6 bases). Looked up from germline, CDR1 is LGHNA and CDR2 is YSLEER. The CDR3 has 15 amino acids. Between the trimmed V and J ends, which lost 3 bases and 0 bases, there was a span of 11 bases. In DNA form, the CDR3 reads TGCGCCAGCAGCCAGTACAGGGACACTAACTATGGCTACACCTTC. Translated, it gives CASSQYRDTNYGYTF.

The chain has TRBV13 and TRBJ1-1, with D possibly being TRBD1 (6 bases). V dropped 9 bases and J dropped 1 base, with 12 bases sitting between them. This CDR3 contains 13 residues. Germline CDR1 PRHDT, CDR2 FYEKMQ (reference sequence). CDR3 in amino acids: CASVRGGNTEAFF. DNA for the CDR3: TGTGCCAGTGTCAGGGGAGGGAACACTGAAGCTTTCTTT.

The V gene is TRBV11-2, the J gene TRBJ2-5, with D maybe TRBD1 (6 bases). The V end lost 5 bases, the J end lost 5 bases, and 18 bases lay between the germline ends. Germline V gene data show CDR1 as SGHAT and CDR2 as FQNNGV. CDR3 length: 15 residues. CDR3: CASSQPTQGMETQYF. CDR3 coding DNA: TGTGCCAGCAGCCAACCGACTCAGGGGATGGAGACCCAGTACTTC.